What follows are 11 T cell receptor beta chains derived from one specimen sequenced in a study of identical twins. From the 5' RACE reads, TCRdb called clonotypes with MiXCR, one entry per CDR3 protein. In the table there are 250,000 or so distinct CDR3 sequences, 6% to 8.5% of which are singletons. The same specimen was also included in a second study, on yellow fever vaccine responses in identical twins.

Sample: CD8+ T cells sorted from blood. Receptor source: a woman aged 18 to 35 in good health.

The chain has TRBV4-1 and TRBJ2-3, with 12 bases matching TRBD2. The CDR3 runs 18 residues. Germline V gene data show CDR1 as MGHRA and CDR2 as YSYEKL. The V gene end was trimmed by 0 bases and the J gene end by 4 bases; junction bases not matched to a gene: 8. As DNA, the CDR3 is TGCGCCAGCAGCCAAGATTTGGCTAGCGGGAGGGCCCCAGATACGCAGTATTTT. Amino acids: CASSQDLASGRAPDTQYF.

This clonotype occurred many times. V usage is TRBV29-1 and J usage is TRBJ2-1; D ambiguous. Trimming cost V 0 bases and J 2 bases, with 14 bases left between them. The length of the CDR3 is 16 residues. CDR1 is SQVTM and CDR2 is ANQGSEA in the germline V gene. Here the CDR3 DNA reads TGCAGCGTTGAAGATTACGAGGAGTCCCCCTACAATGAGCAGTTCTTC. Translating it yields CSVEDYEESPYNEQFF.

This clonotype has only a few counts. The J gene is TRBJ2-7, the V gene TRBV12-3 or TRBV12-4; possible D gene TRBD2, 6 bases. Trimming removed 5 bases from V and 6 bases from J, with 20 bases in between. The CDR3 contains 15 residues. The CDR3 sequence: CASSTTGGAGLEQYF. DNA for the CDR3: TGTGCCAGCAGTACCACCGGTGGGGCGGGACTCGAGCAGTACTTC.

The chain combines TRBV4-2 with TRBJ2-5, with 8 bases matching TRBD1. This CDR3 comprises 15 residues. Germline CDR1 is LGHNA and CDR2 is YNFKEQ. V gave up 4 bases and J gave up 5 bases; unmatched junction bases: 9. The CDR3 sequence is CASSPRDRDRETQYF. The DNA of the CDR3 is TGTGCCAGCAGCCCCCGAGACAGGGACAGGGAGACCCAGTACTTC.

This clonotype appeared a few times. CDR3 in DNA: TGCAGTGCTAGAAGTGGTTTGACCCACAATGAGCAGTTCTTC. Translation gives CSARSGLTHNEQFF. The rearrangement joins TRBV20-1 to TRBJ2-1; D is unresolved. Trimming removed 2 bases at V and 5 bases at J, with 13 bases between. The CDR3 runs 14 residues. Germline V lookup: CDR1 DFQATT, CDR2 SNEGSKA (reference sequence).

In this sample, this clonotype turned up many times. In this CDR3 the conserved last residue, phenylalanine or tryptophan, is missing, so a read error is likely. Because the CDR3's place on the DNA is in doubt, the DNA is left out and the CDR3 is given as listed by TCRdb. This chain connects TRBV5-1 to TRBJ1-5; the D call in the table, TRBD1, was not verified against the DNA. The CDR3 is 10 amino acids in total, end residues counted. CDR1 is SGHRS and CDR2 is YFSETQ in the germline V gene. CDR3: CASSSRRIPL.

Only a few counts were recorded for this clonotype. The chain is built from TRBV6-1 and TRBJ2-1; 8 bases are a match to TRBD2. V trimming: 4 bases; J trimming: 2 bases; junction bases outside the gene matches: 7. CDR1 and CDR2 from the germline V gene are MNHNS and SASEGT. The CDR3 totals 16 residues. CDR3 nucleotides: TGTGCCAGCAGTGGCCGTAGCGGGGTGACCTACAATGAGCAGTTCTTC. Translation: CASSGRSGVTYNEQFF.

This clonotype was recorded many times. The chain couples TRBV12-3 or TRBV12-4 to TRBJ2-3, with 12 bases that match TRBD2. With 6 bases clipped from V and 5 bases from J, the junction kept 9 bases outside the gene matches. CDR3 size: 16 residues. CDR3 sequence: CASSYGPGLAGDTQYF. In DNA form, the CDR3 reads TGTGCCAGCAGCTACGGCCCGGGACTAGCGGGAGATACGCAGTATTTT.

This clonotype occurred many times. V and J are TRBV7-8 and TRBJ2-4; possibly TRBD1 for D (5 bases). The CDR3 has 16 amino acids. The germline V gene has CDR1 SGHVS and CDR2 FQNEAQ. Trimming shortened V by 1 base and J by 1 base, and 11 bases separated the two germline ends. This CDR3 is CASSLVRAGAKNIQYF. The DNA of the CDR3 is TGTGCCAGCAGCTTAGTCAGGGCAGGGGCCAAAAACATTCAGTACTTC.

This rearrangement joins TRBV6-4 to TRBJ2-5; 9 positions agree with TRBD2. V lost 7 bases, J lost 4 bases, and 19 bases stayed unmatched. The V gene's germline CDR1 is MRHNA and CDR2 SNTAGT. The CDR3 is 18 residues long. The CDR3 nucleotides read TGTGCCAGCATCCCACCGAGTTTGGCGGGGGGGCCTGTAGAGACCCAGTACTTC. This gives the protein CASIPPSLAGGPVETQYF.

This clonotype was seen more than once but under ten times. V and J are TRBV24-1 and TRBJ2-2; a possible D gene is TRBD1 (5 bases). V lost 2 bases to trimming and J lost 2 bases, with 17 bases between them. Germline values: CDR1 KGHDR, CDR2 SFDVKD. CDR3 length equals 18 residues. In DNA form, the CDR3 reads TGTGCCACCAGTGATTCGAGACAGAGCCTAACAAACACCGGGGAGCTGTTTTTT. Amino acids: CATSDSRQSLTNTGELFF.